One and the same sample provided the 22 T cell receptor beta chains below, sequenced in a study of T cell changes during pregnancy in multiple sclerosis. Some clones are missing from TCRdb's copy, which holds only in-frame ones; the method was immunoSEQ multiplex PCR. The data hold around 69,000 clones, with approximately 94% observed a single time. The starting material was peripheral blood, obtained in the third trimester of pregnancy. These receptors originate from a female donor with multiple sclerosis, enrolled in a pregnancy study.

The CDR3 bases are TGTGCCAGTAGTGTGACACTTTATAGCAATCAGCCCCAGCATTTT. Protein product: CASSVTLYSNQPQHF. The chain carries TRBV19 and TRBJ1-5, with no clear D. Germline V gives CDR1 LNHDA, CDR2 SQIVND (reference sequence). V was shortened by 5 bases and J by 0 bases, with 11 bases between the two germline ends. The CDR3 contains 15 residues.

This rearrangement joins TRBV5-1 to TRBJ2-1; 14 bases agree with TRBD2. Germline CDR1 SGHRS, CDR2 YFSETQ. Trimming at V came to 0 bases and at J to 0 bases, leaving 11 bases not matched to a gene. This CDR3 is 21 amino acids long. This CDR3 is CASSLGLAGTSGSLSYNEQFF. Written as DNA, the CDR3 is TGCGCCAGCAGCTTGGGTTTGGCTGGGACTAGCGGGAGTCTCTCCTACAATGAGCAGTTCTTC.

A word on this clone: Other DNA sequences in this specimen translate into the identical CDR3. The rearrangement links TRBV6-5 to TRBJ2-3; D not resolved. The CDR3 runs 12 residues. V was pared by 5 bases and J by 6 bases, with 9 bases between. Per the germline V gene, CDR1 is MNHEY and CDR2 is SVGAGI. CDR3 coding DNA: TGTGCCAGCAGTCCTAATGCCGATACGCAGTATTTT. It encodes CASSPNADTQYF.

V is TRBV25-1 and J is TRBJ2-7; 10 nucleotides match TRBD1. This CDR3 region has 14 residues. Germline trimming cut 5 bases from V and 2 bases from J; bases unmatched to any gene: 3. The V gene's germline CDR1 is MGHDK and CDR2 SYGVNS. The CDR3 loop is CASSRTGGTYEQYF. The CDR3 nucleotides are TGTGCCAGCAGTAGGACAGGGGGGACCTACGAGCAGTACTTC.

The V call is TRBV29-1, the J call TRBJ1-2; possibly TRBD1 for D (5 bases). The germline gives CDR1 SQVTM, CDR2 ANQGSEA. The CDR3 sequence is 13 residues long. Trimming removed 4 bases from V and 4 bases from J, with 13 bases in between. CDR3 DNA sequence: TGCAGCGTTGTCGGGGGGAAGGTCTATGGCTACACCTTC. This sequence encodes CSVVGGKVYGYTF. Together with reference TRBV29-1 and TRBJ1-2, the CDR3 gives the full variable domain: SAVISQKPSRDICQRGTSLTIQCQVDSQVTMMFWYRQQPGQSLTLIATANQGSEATYESGFVIDKFPISRPNLTFSTLTVSNMSPEDSSIYLCSVVGGKVYGYTFGSGTRLTVV.

The chain couples TRBV20-1 to TRBJ2-7; no reliable D call. The germline V gene encodes CDR1 DFQATT and CDR2 SNEGSKA (reference sequence). The ends were cut back, 0 bases at V and 7 bases at J, with 7 bases in the middle. The CDR3 has 11 residues. CDR3 DNA sequence: TGCAGTGCTAGAGATGGGCAAGAGCAGTACTTC. Translation gives CSARDGQEQYF.

The CDR3 is CASSQQGLAGVQETQYF. CDR3 coding DNA: TGCGCCAGCAGTCAACAGGGACTAGCGGGAGTCCAAGAGACCCAGTACTTC. This rearrangement joins TRBV23-1 to TRBJ2-5; TRBD2 agrees at 14 bases. TRBV23-1 is treated as an ORF (open reading frame) with a function not yet certain. Losses at the gene ends were 2 bases for V and 1 base for J; bases not matched to a gene: 3. The CDR3 loop spans 17 amino acids.

This CDR3 reads CSVDPTGMNTEAFF. The DNA for the CDR3 is TGCAGCGTTGATCCGACAGGGATGAACACTGAAGCTTTCTTT. The chain couples TRBV29-1 to TRBJ1-1, with TRBD1 identical over 7 bases. The CDR3 runs 14 residues. With 3 bases clipped from V and 0 bases from J, the junction kept 4 bases outside the gene matches. Germline V gene data show CDR1 as SQVTM and CDR2 as ANQGSEA.

V is TRBV9 and J is TRBJ1-6; D is perhaps TRBD1 (5 bases). CDR3 length equals 15 residues. Trimming took 3 bases from V and 5 from J, leaving 12 bases between them. Germline-derived CDR1 and CDR2 are SGDLS and YYNGEE. CDR3 in amino acids: CASSAATGDNSPLHF. The CDR3 coding sequence is TGTGCCAGCAGCGCAGCGACGGGGGATAATTCACCCCTCCACTTT.

The chain carries TRBV27 and TRBJ2-7; D is unresolved. The V and J ends lost 2 bases and 3 bases respectively, with 8 bases between them. This CDR3 is 13 amino acids long. Germline CDR1 is MNHEY and CDR2 is SMNVEV (reference sequence). This CDR3 is CASSLITGYEQYF. For the CDR3, the DNA is TGTGCCAGCAGTTTAATTACCGGCTACGAGCAGTACTTC.

This sequence joins TRBV7-9 and TRBJ2-1, with TRBD1 identical over 7 bases. The CDR3 loop spans 15 amino acids. The germline V gene has CDR1 SEHNR and CDR2 FQNEAQ (reference sequence). Trimming cost V 5 bases and J 5 bases; bases outside gene matches: 9. DNA of the CDR3: TGTGCCAGCAGCCACCCCGGGACAGCGAACAATGAGCAGTTCTTC. It yields the protein CASSHPGTANNEQFF.

J is TRBJ2-3 and V is TRBV2; 8 bases align to TRBD1. Germline V gives CDR1 SNHLY, CDR2 FYNNEI. V gave up 6 bases and J gave up 13 bases; unmatched junction bases: 6. The CDR3 is 11 residues long. The CDR3 sequence: CASRDGQGKYF. The CDR3 DNA is TGTGCCAGCAGGGATGGACAGGGAAAGTATTTT. Variable domain in full (rest from reference TRBV2 and TRBJ2-3): EPEVTQTPSHQVTQMGQEVILRCVPISNHLYFYWYRQILGQKVEFLVSFYNNEISEKSEIFDDQFSVERPDGSNFTLKIRSTKLEDSAMYFCASRDGQGKYFGPGTRLTVL.

The rearrangement links TRBV5-1 to TRBJ2-2, with D perhaps matching TRBD1 (6 bases). The CDR3 runs to 16 residues. Trimming pared 4 bases from V and 1 base from J, leaving 14 bases between. The germline CDR1 and CDR2 sequences are SGHRS and YFSETQ. In DNA, the CDR3 is TGCGCCAGCAGCCCACACCCGACAGGGAACACCGGGGAGCTGTTTTTT. Protein sequence: CASSPHPTGNTGELFF.

This rearrangement joins TRBV7-3 to TRBJ2-1, with unresolved D. Trimming removed 6 bases from V and 2 bases from J, with 14 bases in between. CDR1 is SGHTA, CDR2 FQGTGA, per germline. The CDR3 contains 15 residues. CDR3 loop: CASSRYRTAYNEQFF. Here the CDR3 DNA reads TGTGCCAGCAGTAGATACCGAACCGCCTACAATGAGCAGTTCTTC.

This clone has just one count. The chain links TRBV6-5 to TRBJ2-7; D is perhaps TRBD2 (5 bases). Germline-derived CDR1 and CDR2 are MNHEY and SVGAGI. The V gene lost 2 bases and the J gene lost 7 bases, with 6 bases spanning the gap. This CDR3 is built from 11 residues. The CDR3 DNA reads as TGTGCCAGCAGTTACCTAGCAGAGCAGTACTTC. This codes for CASSYLAEQYF.

V usage is TRBV11-2 and J usage is TRBJ2-3; 8 bases line up with TRBD2. Germline values: CDR1 SGHAT, CDR2 FQNNGV. Trimming at V came to 2 bases and at J to 5 bases, leaving 3 bases not matched to a gene. The CDR3 spans 14 residues. The DNA of the CDR3 is TGTGCCAGCAGCTTACAGCGGGGGATAGATACGCAGTATTTT. Protein: CASSLQRGIDTQYF.

This rearrangement joins TRBV19 to TRBJ2-1; 7 bases match TRBD2. The CDR3 extends over 13 amino acids. Germline CDR1 LNHDA, CDR2 SQIVND (reference sequence). Trimming at V came to 8 bases and at J to 6 bases, leaving 7 bases not matched to a gene. The CDR3, as DNA: TGTGCCAGTGCGGGAGTTGTAGGCAATGAGCAGTTCTTC. This gives the protein CASAGVVGNEQFF.

In DNA, the CDR3 is TGTGCCAGCGGTCAAACGGCGGGAGGTTCCTACAATGAGCAGTTCTTC. Translation gives CASGQTAGGSYNEQFF. V is TRBV27 and J is TRBJ2-1; 8 bases are shared with TRBD2. V trimming: 8 bases; J trimming: 1 base; junction bases outside the gene matches: 10. Germline V gene lookup returns CDR1 MNHEY and CDR2 SMNVEV (reference sequence). CDR3 length equals 16 residues.

This rearrangement joins TRBV18 to TRBJ2-3; 7 bases match TRBD2. This CDR3 is built from 18 residues. Per germline, CDR1 KGHSH and CDR2 LQKENI. J lost 2 bases, V lost 2 bases, and 13 bases had no gene match. CDR3 nucleotide sequence: TGTGCCAGCTCACCAAGGAGACTAGCCGACACCCTCACAGATACGCAGTATTTT. This gives the protein CASSPRRLADTLTDTQYF.

V and J are TRBV28 and TRBJ1-5; D gene uncertain. Trimming stripped 6 bases from V and 3 bases from J, with 6 bases between. Germline V gene lookup returns CDR1 MDHEN and CDR2 SYDVKM. CDR3 length: 12 residues. DNA for the CDR3: TGTGCCAGCAGGGGCTCCAATCAGCCCCAGCATTTT. This gives the protein CASRGSNQPQHF.

This clone was observed once. The chain recombines TRBV5-1 with TRBJ2-1; D is unresolved. This CDR3 is 11 amino acids long. CDR1 and CDR2 (germline): SGHRS, YFSETQ. Trimming shortened V by 0 bases and J by 12 bases, and 7 bases separated the two germline ends. The CDR3 sequence: CASSLVRRQFF. DNA of the CDR3: TGCGCCAGCAGCTTGGTTAGGAGGCAGTTCTTC.

The chain couples TRBV30 to TRBJ1-1, with D tentatively TRBD1 (5 bases). Germline loops: CDR1 GTSNPN, CDR2 SVGIG (reference sequence). There are 14 residues in the CDR3. V gave up 3 bases and J gave up 0 bases, with 11 bases separating them. Here the CDR3 reads CAWRIKGLNTEAFF. In DNA, the CDR3 is TGTGCCTGGAGGATTAAGGGGCTGAACACTGAAGCTTTCTTT.